Sequencing of this TCR beta chain was carried out in a study of breast tumors, draining lymph nodes, adjacent tissues. Samples came from axillary lymph nodes draining the breast cancer. Using its own MiXCR run on the multiplex PCR reads, TCRdb lists one record per CDR3 protein. The repertoire holds more than 250,000 distinct CDR3 sequences, 30% seen once, with 0.85% to 1.3% in the top ten. Germline lookup yields CDR1 MNHNY and CDR2 SVGAGI (reference sequence). This CDR3 is 16 amino acids long. V shed 2 bases and J 5 bases; nucleotides not matched to a gene: 5. At least ten counts were recorded for this clonotype.

The rearrangement links TRBV6-6 to TRBJ2-5; 13 positions match TRBD2. The clonotype comes from a female donor with breast cancer. Some clones in this sample may be carry-over from other donors' samples. Source material: axillary lymph node tissue. The CDR3 nucleotides are TGTGCCAGCAGTTACCGCGGACTAGCGGGAGCGGAGACCCAGTACTTC. This gives the protein CASSYRGLAGAETQYF.